This TCR beta chain was sequenced during a study of T cells after yellow fever vaccination (dated by TCRdb to the late 2010s). Regarding the research as a whole: The SMART-Seq v4 Ultra Low Input RNA kit was used to prepare libraries from fractions with low cell numbers. To track T-cell clones before and after primary and booster YFV17D yellow fever vaccination, bulk TCR alpha and beta repertoires were sequenced longitudinally. The cohort comprised two healthy male donors, one aged 18 to 30 and one aged 30 to 40 years. Blood samples were taken at several timepoints before and after primary and secondary immunization, and bulk PBMC replicates and cell subsets were isolated. The paper as a whole reports these results and caveats: Because abundant contaminating clonotypes from the bulk population could be contained in FACS-sorted repertoires, computational filtering was required. A small share of clonotypes occurred in both CD4 and CD8 compartments, likely arising from convergent recombination. The secondary T-cell response was weaker than the primary response but faster, peaking on day 5 instead of day 15. After the booster, most clones that had expanded after primary vaccination were detected again (around 97% of CD4 and 70% to 90% of CD8), suggesting broad maintenance of memory. Because only a couple of donors were included in the study, the extent to which the findings can be generalized is limited.

Turning to this clonotype: The antigen it binds to is not known. The input lacks base qualities; no much larger clone sits a single base away.

In the paper's terms, the treatment or condition label means: live attenuated yellow fever vaccine strain. Two biological replicates of bulk PBMCs were collected at each blood-draw timepoint. PBMCs were isolated from peripheral blood using a standard Ficoll-Paque protocol. RNA was extracted with TriZol from bulk PBMCs, CD4 and CD8 fractions, and dextramer-positive and dextramer-negative fractions. TCR cDNA was made using 5'RACE template switching, a step that added a universal primer site and unique molecular identifiers. Priming of cDNA synthesis was performed from both the TCR alpha and TCR beta constant segments. Library amplification used two PCR steps, and the second PCR step added sample barcodes and sequencing adapters. Sequencing of libraries was done on Illumina HiSeq 2500 (2x100 bp) or NovaSeq (2x150 bp). The study's own analysis went as follows. Reads were demultiplexed and collapsed into UMI consensus sequences with MIGEC, and V(D)J alignment was performed with MiXCR. Using edgeR on replicate PBMC samples, clonotypes were called vaccine-responding if FDR was below 0.01 and the log2 fold change was above 5 up to day 15. Bulk clonotypes were assigned CD4 or CD8 identity according to which sequenced CD4 or CD8 repertoire held them at higher abundance. TCRdb passed the public sequencing reads through fastp at Q25 and MiXCR, retaining productive beta sequences. Rows are combined by CDR3 protein, so each entry shows the most common genes and DNA. The V and J calls and clone size come from TCRdb's table, not from the authors' own analysis. The sample includes 510,000 or so distinct CDR3 sequences, with less than 20% observed a single time. Jointly, the top ten make up 14% of the sample.

Here V drops 1 base and J drops 10 bases, and the junction holds 10 bases not matched to any gene. From its cysteine to its phenylalanine, the CDR3 spans 16 amino acids. The kept DNA is CDR3 alone, 48 bases in frame from the first base. The sequence joins TRBV12-3 or TRBV12-4 to TRBJ2-1; TRBD2 aligns with 10 central bases. This specimen consisted of PBMCs, obtained 15 days after the yellow fever booster vaccination. This clonotype originated in a man between 25 and 39 years old who received the YFV17D yellow fever vaccine. The CDR3 loop reads CASSLEPLAGGREQFF. The bases are TGTGCCAGCAGTTTAGAGCCCTTAGCGGGAGGCCGGGAGCAGTTCTTC.